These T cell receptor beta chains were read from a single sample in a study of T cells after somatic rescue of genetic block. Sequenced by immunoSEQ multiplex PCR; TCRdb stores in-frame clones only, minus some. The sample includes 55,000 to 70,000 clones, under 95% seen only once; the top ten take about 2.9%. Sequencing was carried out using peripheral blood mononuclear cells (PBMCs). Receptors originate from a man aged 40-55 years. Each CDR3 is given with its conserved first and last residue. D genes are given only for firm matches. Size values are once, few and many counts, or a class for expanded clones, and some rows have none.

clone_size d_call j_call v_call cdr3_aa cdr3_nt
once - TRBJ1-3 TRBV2 CASKPPGATGNTIYF TGTGCCAGCAAGCCCCCAGGCGCGACTGGAAACACCATATATTTT
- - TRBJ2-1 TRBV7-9 CASSLEQGTEQFF TGTGCCAGCAGCCTGGAGCAGGGGACTGAGCAGTTCTTC
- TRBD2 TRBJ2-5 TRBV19 CASSVTSGGAFETQYF TGTGCCAGTAGTGTAACTAGCGGGGGGGCCTTTGAGACCCAGTACTTC
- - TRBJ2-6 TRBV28 CASSPATSGANVLTF TGTGCCAGCAGTCCAGCTACCTCTGGGGCCAACGTCCTGACTTTC
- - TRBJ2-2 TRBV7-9 CASSFGRETGELFF TGTGCCAGCAGCTTCGGAAGGGAGACCGGGGAGCTGTTTTTT
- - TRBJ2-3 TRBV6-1 CASSEGHLTDTQYF TGTGCCAGCAGTGAAGGGCACCTCACAGATACGCAGTATTTT
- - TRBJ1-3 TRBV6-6 CASSYGASGNTIYF TGTGCCAGCAGTTACGGGGCCTCTGGAAACACCATATATTTT
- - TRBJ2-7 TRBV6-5 CASSSVHPDNYEQYF TGTGCCAGCAGTTCCGTCCACCCGGACAACTACGAGCAGTACTTC
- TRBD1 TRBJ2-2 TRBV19 CASSIEIFRGQGSGELFF TGTGCCAGTAGTATAGAGATATTCAGGGGGCAAGGTTCCGGGGAGCTGTTTTTT
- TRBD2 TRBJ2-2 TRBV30 CAWCGEGTGELFF TGTGCCTGGTGTGGGGAGGGGACCGGGGAGCTGTTTTTT
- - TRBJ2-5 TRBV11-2 CASSLDLETQYF TGTGCCAGCAGCTTAGATCTGGAGACCCAGTACTTC
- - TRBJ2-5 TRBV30 CAWSGGGGLQYF TGTGCCTGGAGCGGTGGGGGAGGACTACAGTACTTC
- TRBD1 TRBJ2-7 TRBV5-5 CASSPRDSPYEQYF TGTGCCAGCAGCCCCCGGGACAGCCCCTACGAGCAGTACTTC
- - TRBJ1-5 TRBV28 CASREGDQPQHF TGTGCCAGCAGGGAGGGCGATCAGCCCCAGCATTTT
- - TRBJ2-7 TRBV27 CASSLSGMIYEQYF TGTGCCAGCAGTTTATCCGGAATGATATACGAGCAGTACTTC
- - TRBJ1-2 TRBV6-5 CATSRGGYGYTF TGTGCCACCTCCCGCGGGGGCTATGGCTACACCTTC
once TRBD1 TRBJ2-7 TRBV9 CASSPRLGQSYEQYF TGTGCCAGCAGCCCACGGCTGGGACAGTCCTACGAGCAGTACTTC
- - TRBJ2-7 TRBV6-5 CASRGRAGSNEQYF TGTGCCAGCAGGGGGCGAGCAGGTTCCAACGAGCAGTACTTC
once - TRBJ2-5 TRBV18 CASSPPGETQYF TGTGCCAGCTCACCACCCGGTGAGACCCAGTACTTC
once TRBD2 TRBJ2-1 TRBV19 CASSIGGDIYNEQFF TGTGCCAGTAGTATCGGGGGGGATATTTACAATGAGCAGTTCTTC
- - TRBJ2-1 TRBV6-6 CASSFREWEQFF TGTGCCAGCAGTTTTCGGGAGTGGGAGCAGTTCTTC
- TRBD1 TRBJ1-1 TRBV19 CASRYRGRDTEAFF TGTGCCAGTAGATACAGGGGGAGGGACACTGAAGCTTTCTTT
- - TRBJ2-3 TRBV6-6 CASSGPSTDTQYF TGTGCCAGCAGCGGCCCCAGCACAGATACGCAGTATTTT
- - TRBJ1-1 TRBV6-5 CASNYQGATEAFF TGTGCCAGCAACTACCAAGGGGCCACTGAAGCTTTCTTT
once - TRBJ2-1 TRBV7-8 CASSSTVLPRLYSYNEQFF TGTGCCAGCAGCTCGACAGTGCTTCCACGACTTTACTCCTACAATGAGCAGTTCTTC
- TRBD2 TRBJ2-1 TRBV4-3 CASPPGLAGSSYNEQFF TGCGCCAGCCCTCCGGGACTAGCGGGCTCCTCCTACAATGAGCAGTTCTTC
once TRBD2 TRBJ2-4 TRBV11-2 CASSSQGTSGGLAKNIQYF TGTGCCAGCAGCTCACAGGGGACTAGCGGGGGTTTAGCCAAAAACATTCAGTACTTC
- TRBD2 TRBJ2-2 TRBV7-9 CASSLAALADGPRTGELFF TGTGCCAGCAGCTTAGCTGCACTAGCGGATGGCCCCCGGACCGGGGAGCTGTTTTTT
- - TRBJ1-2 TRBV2 CASSTSLYGYTF TGTGCCAGCAGTACTAGCCTCTATGGCTACACCTTC
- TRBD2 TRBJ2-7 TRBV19 CASSIRATSGFSYEQYF TGTGCCAGTAGTATCCGGGCGACTAGCGGTTTCTCCTACGAGCAGTACTTC
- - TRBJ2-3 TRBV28 CASMLAARTDTQYF TGTGCCAGCATGCTGGCGGCCCGCACAGATACGCAGTATTTT
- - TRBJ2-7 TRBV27 CASSSLLYEQYF TGTGCCAGCTCATCATTGTTGTACGAGCAGTACTTC
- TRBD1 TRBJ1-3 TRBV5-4 CASSLGGQIAGNTIYF TGTGCCAGCAGCTTGGGGGGACAGATCGCTGGAAACACCATATATTTT
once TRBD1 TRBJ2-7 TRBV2 CASRGQGDEQYF TGTGCCAGCAGGGGACAGGGAGACGAGCAGTACTTC
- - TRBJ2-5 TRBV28 CASSFGDGQETQYF TGTGCCAGCAGTTTTGGGGACGGGCAAGAGACCCAGTACTTC
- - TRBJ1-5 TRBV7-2 CASSLGVQGNQPQHF TGTGCCAGCAGCTTAGGTGTCCAGGGCAATCAGCCCCAGCATTTT
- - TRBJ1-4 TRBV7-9 CASCRDVNEKLFF TGTGCCAGCTGCCGGGACGTCAATGAAAAACTGTTTTTT
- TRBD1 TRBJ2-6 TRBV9 CASSPRRGGAGANVLTF TGTGCCAGCAGCCCAAGACGAGGGGGCGCTGGGGCCAACGTCCTGACTTTC
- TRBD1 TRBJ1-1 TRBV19 CAARRQGASTEAFF TGTGCCGCCCGAAGACAGGGGGCCAGCACTGAAGCTTTCTTT
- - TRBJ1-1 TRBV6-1 CASTPGPLNTEAFF TGTGCCAGCACCCCGGGACCTTTGAACACTGAAGCTTTCTTT
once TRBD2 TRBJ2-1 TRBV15 CATSRDRLGLAVYNEQFF TGTGCCACCAGCAGAGATCGCCTGGGACTAGCGGTTTACAATGAGCAGTTCTTC
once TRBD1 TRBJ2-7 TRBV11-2 CASNAGTGGFEQYF TGTGCCAGCAACGCGGGTACAGGGGGGTTCGAGCAGTACTTC
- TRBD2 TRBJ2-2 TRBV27 CASSPGLATGELFF TGTGCCAGCAGTCCGGGACTAGCTACCGGGGAGCTGTTTTTT
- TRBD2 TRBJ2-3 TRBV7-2 CASSHVGGFSDTQYF TGTGCCAGCAGCCATGTGGGAGGGTTCTCCGATACGCAGTATTTT
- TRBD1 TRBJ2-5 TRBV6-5 CASKPRTGGLETQYF TGTGCCAGCAAGCCCCGGACAGGGGGCTTGGAGACCCAGTACTTC